These 26 T cell receptor beta chains were all obtained from the same sample, sequenced in a study of shared clonotypes between healthy human individuals. Here immunoSEQ multiplex PCR was the method, and the copy in TCRdb shows in-frame clones only, minus some. The table has some 2 million clones, over 85% seen once. Naive CD8 cells were CD45RO-negative, positively selected for CCR7, excluding terminally differentiated effector memory CD45RA+ cells. Sequenced sample: naive CD8+ T cells sorted from blood. The receptors here all came from a man aged 18 to 30 in good health.

CDR3: CASSWGTGEDEQYF. The CDR3 DNA follows: TGTGCCAGCAGCTGGGGGACAGGGGAAGACGAGCAGTACTTC. The gene calls are TRBV5-8 and TRBJ2-7, with TRBD1 matching over 10 bases. The length of the CDR3 is 14 residues. Germline-derived CDR1 and CDR2 are SGHTS and YDEGEE. The V and J ends lost 3 bases and 5 bases, in that order; junction bases with no gene match: 5.

The genes are TRBV30 and TRBJ2-7, with a possible D match to TRBD1 (6 bases). CDR1 GTSNPN and CDR2 SVGIG come from the germline V gene (reference sequence). Trimming took off 4 bases at V and 4 bases at J, with 17 bases between the two ends. The CDR3 runs to 14 residues. Here the CDR3 DNA reads TGTGCCTGGACCACACAGGGTCCGGGGTACGAGCAGTACTTC. As protein: CAWTTQGPGYEQYF.

The V and J genes are TRBV5-6 and TRBJ2-1; D is unresolved. V was shortened by 2 bases and J by 3 bases, with 6 bases between the two germline ends. This CDR3 region has 13 residues. Germline-derived CDR1 and CDR2 are SGHDT and YYEEEE. Written as DNA, the CDR3 is TGTGCCAGCAGCTTTGGGAACTACAATGAGCAGTTCTTC. Translation: CASSFGNYNEQFF. Variable domain in full (rest from reference TRBV5-6 and TRBJ2-1): DAGVTQSPTHLIKTRGQQVTLRCSPKSGHDTVSWYQQALGQGPQFIFQYYEEEERQRGNFPDRFSGHQFPNYSSELNVNALLLGDSALYLCASSFGNYNEQFFGPGTRLTVL.

V and J are TRBV7-6 and TRBJ2-5; D is uncertain. The V gene's germline CDR1 is SGHVS and CDR2 FNYEAQ. This CDR3 has 15 amino acids. V was trimmed by 0 bases and J by 5 bases, leaving 13 bases between them. The CDR3 bases are TGTGCCAGCAGCTTAGCGCGGCGATTGGGGGAGACCCAGTACTTC. This codes for CASSLARRLGETQYF.

The chain joins TRBV28 to TRBJ2-1, with a tentative D call TRBD2 (6 bases). Deletions cut 2 bases from V and 8 bases from J, with 19 bases between. Germline assignment: CDR1 MDHEN and CDR2 SYDVKM. The CDR3 sequence is 16 residues long. CDR3 amino acids: CASSLGGEGNKDEQFF. CDR3 in DNA: TGTGCCAGCAGTTTAGGAGGGGAAGGGAATAAGGATGAGCAGTTCTTC.

The J gene is TRBJ1-6, the V gene TRBV30; tentatively, D is TRBD1 (5 bases). Germline values: CDR1 GTSNPN, CDR2 SVGIG (reference sequence). This CDR3 comprises 14 residues. The V gene lost 1 base and the J gene lost 9 bases, with 13 bases spanning the gap. The CDR3 DNA reads as TGTGCCTGGAGTGAGACAGTTGGGTTTTCACCCCTCCACTTT. The encoded protein is CAWSETVGFSPLHF.

The V gene is TRBV13, the J gene TRBJ1-1; no clear D. Per germline, CDR1 PRHDT and CDR2 FYEKMQ (reference sequence). The CDR3 extends over 12 amino acids. With 2 bases removed from V and 4 bases from J, the gap between germline ends came to 5 bases. The chain's CDR3 is CASSLQATEAFF. CDR3 nucleotides: TGTGCCAGCAGCTTACAAGCCACTGAAGCTTTCTTT.

In regard to this clone: The sample has other DNA sequences that encode this CDR3 too. The chain combines TRBV5-4 with TRBJ2-7; D is perhaps TRBD2 (5 bases). V was trimmed by 0 bases and J by 4 bases, leaving 8 bases between them. CDR1 is SGHNT and CDR2 is YYREEE in the germline V gene (reference sequence). The CDR3 consists of 13 residues. CDR3 nucleotide sequence: TGTGCCAGCAGCTTGGGCCCGGGGTACGAGCAGTACTTC. Its protein product is CASSLGPGYEQYF.

The J gene is TRBJ2-1, the V gene TRBV7-9; 11 bases align to TRBD2. In germline, CDR1 is SEHNR, CDR2 FQNEAQ (reference sequence). CDR3 length: 17 amino acids. Trimming at V came to 4 bases and at J to 0 bases, leaving 5 bases not matched to a gene. The CDR3 DNA sequence: TGTGCCAGCAGCTACACTAGCGGGGGAAGCTCCTACAATGAGCAGTTCTTC. Its translation: CASSYTSGGSSYNEQFF.

A note on this clone: This sample includes further DNA sequences coding for the same CDR3. The V call is TRBV28, the J call TRBJ2-7; 9 bases line up with TRBD1. The germline gives CDR1 MDHEN, CDR2 SYDVKM. The V gene end was trimmed by 5 bases and the J gene end by 4 bases; junction bases not matched to a gene: 6. CDR3 length equals 14 residues. The CDR3 sequence is CASSLTGTGYEQYF. The CDR3 bases are TGTGCCAGCAGTCTAACCGGGACAGGGTACGAGCAGTACTTC. Filled out from reference TRBV28 and TRBJ2-7, the complete variable domain reads DVKVTQSSRYLVKRTGEKVFLECVQDMDHENMFWYRQDPGLGLRLIYFSYDVKMKEKGDIPEGYSVSREKKERFSLILESASTNQTSMYLCASSLTGTGYEQYFGPGTRLTVT.

With respect to this clone: At one of its ends the junction is not consistent with the germline gene, which may arise from a read error. The gene calls are TRBV13 and TRBJ1-2, with 9 bases aligning to TRBD1. Germline V gene data show CDR1 as PRHDT and CDR2 as FYEKMQ (reference sequence). CDR3 size: 10 residues. The CDR3 DNA is TGTGCCAGCAGCTCGGACAGGGGATACTTC. Translated, it gives CASSSDRGYF.

Remarks on this clone: Other DNA sequences in this specimen translate into the identical CDR3. Here the CDR3 DNA reads TGTGCCAGCAGTGAAGGGGGATACGAGCAGTACTTC. It is translated as CASSEGGYEQYF. The chain recombines TRBV2 with TRBJ2-7; D unresolved. Per germline, CDR1 SNHLY and CDR2 FYNNEI. The CDR3 length is 12 residues. V lost 1 base to trimming and J lost 4 bases, with 5 bases between them.

V usage is TRBV27 and J usage is TRBJ1-1, with a weak D call TRBD1 (6 bases). Germline lookup yields CDR1 MNHEY and CDR2 SMNVEV (reference sequence). V shed 3 bases and J shed 1 base, with 9 bases lying between them. There are 14 residues in the CDR3. Here the CDR3 reads CASSFVTGNTEAFF. For the CDR3, the DNA is TGTGCCAGCAGTTTTGTGACAGGGAACACTGAAGCTTTCTTT.

This rearrangement joins TRBV6-6 to TRBJ2-7, with D perhaps TRBD2 (5 bases). The CDR3 loop spans 15 amino acids. The V gene's germline CDR1 is MNHNY and CDR2 SVGAGI (reference sequence). Trimming took 2 bases from V and 0 from J, leaving 11 bases between them. The CDR3 coding sequence is TGTGCCAGCAGTTACCTCGAGGGTTCCTCCTACGAGCAGTACTTC. It is translated as CASSYLEGSSYEQYF.

The chain joins TRBV11-2 to TRBJ1-4; tentatively, D is TRBD1 (5 bases). This CDR3 is 12 amino acids long. The V and J ends lost 3 bases and 10 bases respectively, with 9 bases between them. CDR1 is SGHAT and CDR2 is FQNNGV in the germline V gene. CDR3: CASSFGGGKLFF. The CDR3 DNA reads TGTGCCAGCAGCTTTGGTGGGGGAAAACTGTTTTTT.

This clone was counted between two and nine times. J is TRBJ2-7 and V is TRBV10-1; D unclear. V was trimmed by 1 base and J by 4 bases, leaving 5 bases between them. The CDR3 has 12 residues. The germline V gene has CDR1 WNHNN and CDR2 SYGVQD (reference sequence). This CDR3 is CASSEYGYEQYF. The CDR3 nucleotides are TGCGCCAGCAGTGAGTACGGTTACGAGCAGTACTTC.

J is TRBJ2-2 and V is TRBV7-3; D possibly corresponds to TRBD2 (6 bases). Per germline, CDR1 SGHTA and CDR2 FQGTGA. The CDR3 contains 14 residues. V lost 5 bases, J lost 6 bases, and 13 bases lay in between. CDR3 DNA sequence: TGTGCCAGCAGCGCGCTCGGGGAGGCCGGGGAGCTGTTTTTT. Residues: CASSALGEAGELFF.

The chain carries TRBV28 and TRBJ2-5, with 8 positions matching TRBD1. The length of the CDR3 is 16 residues. Per the germline V gene, CDR1 is MDHEN and CDR2 is SYDVKM. The V and J ends lost 1 base and 2 bases, in that order; junction bases with no gene match: 6. The CDR3: CASSLYGGQAQETQYF. CDR3 bases: TGTGCCAGCAGTTTATATGGGGGACAGGCGCAAGAGACCCAGTACTTC.

The chain has TRBV9 and TRBJ2-7; 7 bases match TRBD2. This CDR3 contains 14 residues. The V gene end was trimmed by 0 bases and the J gene end by 5 bases; junction bases not matched to a gene: 5. The germline V gene encodes CDR1 SGDLS and CDR2 YYNGEE. CDR3 DNA sequence: TGTGCCAGCAGCGTAGTGGGGGGGAGCCACGAGCAGTACTTC. Protein product: CASSVVGGSHEQYF.

This clone was seen a handful of times. The same CDR3 arises from other DNA sequences in this sample as well. The V gene is TRBV6-5, the J gene TRBJ2-1, with unresolved D. V lost 2 bases and J lost 0, with 11 bases in between. Germline lookup yields CDR1 MNHEY and CDR2 SVGAGI. The CDR3 contains 16 residues. The CDR3 spells CASSYTDGSSYNEQFF. The CDR3 DNA sequence: TGTGCCAGCAGTTACACGGACGGCAGCTCCTACAATGAGCAGTTCTTC.

The V gene is TRBV4-3, the J gene TRBJ2-1; the D gene is possibly TRBD2 (6 bases). The CDR3 has 18 amino acids. Germline V CDR1 and CDR2: LGHNA, YSLEER. V lost 3 bases to trimming and J lost 0 bases, with 18 bases between them. CDR3 sequence (DNA): TGCGCCAGCAGCCATCGACTCGTTAGCGGCAACTCCTACAATGAGCAGTTCTTC. The encoded protein is CASSHRLVSGNSYNEQFF.

V and J are TRBV11-2 and TRBJ2-3, with D unresolved. From germline, CDR1 is SGHAT and CDR2 FQNNGV. The CDR3 loop spans 13 amino acids. Trimming took off 2 bases at V and 3 bases at J, with 6 bases between the two ends. CDR3 sequence reads: CASSLMGTDTQYF. CDR3 bases: TGTGCCAGCAGCTTAATGGGTACAGATACGCAGTATTTT.

This rearrangement joins TRBV9 to TRBJ2-7; 8 nucleotides align to TRBD2. The CDR3 consists of 14 residues. V dropped 4 bases and J dropped 4; count of bases not matched to a gene: 7. Looked up from germline, CDR1 is SGDLS and CDR2 is YYNGEE. The CDR3 is CASSPSRGGYEQYF. The CDR3 DNA is TGTGCCAGCAGCCCCAGCCGGGGGGGGTACGAGCAGTACTTC.

The chain uses TRBV27 and TRBJ2-7; D may be TRBD1 (6 bases). CDR3 length: 14 residues. Trimming cost V 4 bases and J 0 bases, with 10 bases left between them. Germline assignment: CDR1 MNHEY and CDR2 SMNVEV (reference sequence). CDR3 coding DNA: TGTGCCAGCAGTTGGAGGACAGACTCCTACGAGCAGTACTTC. Residues: CASSWRTDSYEQYF.

The V call is TRBV6-6, the J call TRBJ2-7, with a tentative D call TRBD2 (6 bases). The CDR3 is 15 amino acids. Deletions cut 2 bases from V and 3 bases from J, with 14 bases between. Germline values: CDR1 MNHNY, CDR2 SVGAGI (reference sequence). The CDR3 DNA sequence: TGTGCCAGCAGTTACGGAGGGGCCACTTACTACGAGCAGTACTTC. It is translated as CASSYGGATYYEQYF.

V usage is TRBV11-2 and J usage is TRBJ1-6; D possibly corresponds to TRBD1 (6 bases). Germline-derived CDR1 and CDR2 are SGHAT and FQNNGV. Trimming pared 2 bases from V and 8 bases from J, leaving 13 bases between. The CDR3 length is 15 residues. In DNA, the CDR3 is TGTGCCAGCAGCTTACGACCAGGGGAGGATTCACCCCTCCACTTT. This translates into CASSLRPGEDSPLHF.